The rows below give T cell receptor beta chains drawn from one sample of a study of beta chain features in type 1 diabetes. The protocol was immunoSEQ multiplex PCR, while the TCRdb copy is restricted to in-frame clones and leaves out a portion. The sample includes 680,000 or so clones, under 15% of them seen just once. Specimen: naive CD4+ T cells from blood. The source is a man aged 18 to 29 with type 1 diabetes. The CDR3 runs from the conserved cysteine through the conserved F or W. Fields, in order: V gene, J gene, D gene, clone size, CDR3 DNA, CDR3 protein. The D gene is left open where the match is weak. Only some rows state a clone size, as once, few, many or a class for expanded clones.

>TRBV19|TRBJ1-1|-|-
TGTGCCAGTAGTATGGGCAGGGAGGTGGGGAACACTGAAGCTTTCTTT
CASSMGREVGNTEAFF
>TRBV30|TRBJ2-4|-|few
TGTGCCTGGAGGCCCCGGGGCCAGATAGCCAAAAACATTCAGTACTTC
CAWRPRGQIAKNIQYF
>TRBV9|TRBJ2-1|-|-
TGTGCCAGCAGCGTAGTCCCCGCACAGGTCAGCTCCTACAATGAGCAGTTCTTC
CASSVVPAQVSSYNEQFF
>TRBV7-9|TRBJ2-5|-|-
TGTGCCAGCGGGGGCGGGGAGACCCAGTACTTC
CASGGGETQYF
>TRBV7-9|TRBJ2-2|TRBD1|few
TGTGCCAGCAGCTTGGGACAGGGGGCCAACGGGGAGCTGTTTTTT
CASSLGQGANGELFF
>TRBV2|TRBJ1-1|-|few
TGTGCCAGCAGTGAAGAGGGGAGCACTGAAGCTTTCTTT
CASSEEGSTEAFF
>TRBV30|TRBJ1-2|-|-
TGTGCCTGGAGTGTCCCAGGGACAAGCTATGGCTACACCTTC
CAWSVPGTSYGYTF
>TRBV7-2|TRBJ2-7|-|few
TGTGCCAGCAGCTTGGGAAGCCTCTCCTACGAGCAGTACTTC
CASSLGSLSYEQYF
>TRBV4-2|TRBJ2-7|-|few
TGTGCCAGCAGCCCAGGCTACGAGCAGTACTTC
CASSPGYEQYF
>TRBV9|TRBJ2-1|TRBD2|-
TGTGCCAGCAGCGTAGGAGGTAGCGGGGGGCACAATGAGCAGTTCTTC
CASSVGGSGGHNEQFF
>TRBV29-1|TRBJ2-1|-|-
TGCAGCGTCCGTGGGGCCTACAATGAGCAGTTCTTC
CSVRGAYNEQFF
>TRBV15|TRBJ2-1|TRBD1|few
TGTGCCACCCGCTCCGGGACAGGAGCCTACAATGAGCAGTTCTTC
CATRSGTGAYNEQFF
>TRBV6-5|TRBJ2-3|TRBD2|-
TGTGCCAGCAGTTTACTAGCGGGGGCCGGAGTGGATACGCAGTATTTT
CASSLLAGAGVDTQYF
>TRBV30|TRBJ1-1|-|few
TGTGCCTGGAGTGGCTGGGGACCCTTAGAAGCTTTCTTT
CAWSGWGPLEAFF
>TRBV7-9|TRBJ2-1|TRBD1|few
TGTGCCAGCAGCACGGGACAGGGTTCCAATGAGCAGTTCTTC
CASSTGQGSNEQFF
>TRBV27|TRBJ1-5|-|-
TGTGCCAGCAGTTGGGCAGACAATCAGCCCCAGCATTTT
CASSWADNQPQHF
>TRBV29-1|TRBJ1-1|TRBD1|-
TGCAGCGCTCTGGGGACAGGGTCCGCTGAAGCTTTCTTT
CSALGTGSAEAFF
>TRBV6-4|TRBJ1-2|-|few
TGTGCCAGCAGTGACAGATATGGCTACACCTTC
CASSDRYGYTF
>TRBV7-6|TRBJ2-5|-|-
TGTGCCAGCAGCTTTGGAGGGGTAGCGGAGACCCAGTACTTC
CASSFGGVAETQYF
>TRBV30|TRBJ2-3|-|-
TGTGCCGGGACCACTTACCAGGGGATTAAGCAGTATTTT
CAGTTYQGIKQYF
>TRBV13|TRBJ1-6|-|few
TGTGCCAGCAGCTTAGGTCCGGGTTCACCCCTCCACTTT
CASSLGPGSPLHF
>TRBV30|TRBJ2-7|-|-
TGTGCCTGGAGTTCATCGGGGGCGCTTGGGGTCTTC
CAWSSSGALGVF
>TRBV10-3|TRBJ1-2|-|once
TGTGCCATCTGCCCTGGGGGGGCTAGTGGCTACACCTTC
CAICPGGASGYTF
>TRBV28|TRBJ2-3|-|-
TGTGCCAGCAGTTTAAACGCAGATACGCAGTATTTT
CASSLNADTQYF
>TRBV18|TRBJ1-6|-|-
TGTGCCAGCTCACCCCTAGACGATTCACCCCTCCACTTT
CASSPLDDSPLHF
>TRBV4-1|TRBJ2-1|-|few
TGCGCCAGCAGCCAAGACGTATCCTACAATGAGCAGTTCTTC
CASSQDVSYNEQFF
>TRBV4-2|TRBJ2-5|-|few
TGTGCCAGCAGCCAAGATGTGCGCTTCCAAGAGACCCAGTACTTC
CASSQDVRFQETQYF
>TRBV28|TRBJ1-6|-|-
TGTGCCAGCAGTGGACGGGCACCCCTCCACTTT
CASSGRAPLHF
>TRBV10-3|TRBJ2-5|-|-
TGTGCCATCAGCCGCGGCGGGGGCTTCCAAGAGACCCAGTACTTC
CAISRGGGFQETQYF
>TRBV29-1|TRBJ1-3|TRBD1|-
TGCAGCGTCATTGACAGGGGTTATGGAAACACCATATATTTT
CSVIDRGYGNTIYF
>TRBV19|TRBJ2-7|-|-
TGTGCCAGTAGTATAGTGGGCCAGGGTTCCTCCTACGAGCAGTACTTC
CASSIVGQGSSYEQYF
>TRBV5-1|TRBJ1-4|-|-
TGCGCCAGCGGCCTCGCGGGGGCTAATGAAAAACTGTTTTTT
CASGLAGANEKLFF
>TRBV18|TRBJ2-6|TRBD1|-
TGTGCCAGCTCACCCGGGACAGGGGCCATCAACGTCCTGACTTTC
CASSPGTGAINVLTF
>TRBV7-8|TRBJ1-5|-|-
TGTGCCAGCAGCTTGGAGGGGCTAGGAGTATATCAGCCCCAGCATTTT
CASSLEGLGVYQPQHF
>TRBV19|TRBJ1-1|-|-
TGTGCCAGTCAGGAACACAGACAGAACACTGAAGCTTTCTTT
CASQEHRQNTEAFF
>TRBV6-6|TRBJ1-6|TRBD1|few
TGTGCCAGCAGTTACTATGGGACAGTTAATTCACCCCTCCACTTT
CASSYYGTVNSPLHF
>TRBV7-9|TRBJ1-2|-|-
TGTGCCAGCAGCTTCGAGTCCCATGGCTACACCTTC
CASSFESHGYTF
>TRBV12-5|TRBJ1-1|-|few
TGTGCTAGTGGTTTGGTGCAAAGGGTTTTCTTT
CASGLVQRVFF
>TRBV7-2|TRBJ2-5|-|few
TGTGCCAGCAGCTTAGGAGCCACCCGGGAGACCCAGTACTTC
CASSLGATRETQYF
>TRBV6-5|TRBJ2-5|TRBD1|-
TGTGCCACGGGACAGGGCTTTCAAGAGACCCAGTACTTC
CATGQGFQETQYF
>TRBV30|TRBJ1-1|-|-
TGTGCCTGGAGTGCACATTTCAGGGACACTGAAGCTTTCTTT
CAWSAHFRDTEAFF
>TRBV7-2|TRBJ2-5|-|few
TGTGCCAGCAGCTTTTTGGAGACCCAGTACTTC
CASSFLETQYF
>TRBV25-1|TRBJ2-7|-|-
TGTGCCAGCAGTGAGGACCAGAGACCCTACGAGCAGTACTTC
CASSEDQRPYEQYF
>TRBV7-2|TRBJ1-1|-|few
TGTGCCAGCAGCTTTCAGGCGAACACTGAAGCTTTCTTT
CASSFQANTEAFF
>TRBV9|TRBJ2-1|-|-
TGTGCCAGCAGCGTAGCTACTGTGGAGTTCGGTGAGCAGTTCTTC
CASSVATVEFGEQFF
>TRBV27|TRBJ2-1|TRBD1|-
TGTGCCAGCAGTTTAGAAGTGACAGGGTCGTTCGGTGAGCAGTTCTTC
CASSLEVTGSFGEQFF
>TRBV6-1|TRBJ2-7|-|-
TGTGCCAGCGGCAGGGAGTACGAGCAGTACTTC
CASGREYEQYF
>TRBV30|TRBJ1-5|-|few
TGTGCCTGGAGTGGCACACATTCCTCTTTTAGCAATCAGCCCCAGCATTTT
CAWSGTHSSFSNQPQHF
>TRBV30|TRBJ1-6|-|few
TGTGCCTGGAGTGTATCCCCCGGCGGTTCACCCCTCCACTTT
CAWSVSPGGSPLHF
>TRBV7-2|TRBJ2-5|-|-
TGTGCCAGCAGCCCCAGGGTTGGCGGGGAGACCCAGTACTTC
CASSPRVGGETQYF
>TRBV13|TRBJ2-3|TRBD2|-
TGTGCCAGCAGCCCAGGGACTAGCGGGGGGGCCGATACGCAGTATTTT
CASSPGTSGGADTQYF
>TRBV29-1|TRBJ1-2|TRBD1|-
TGCAGCGTTGCCCTGGGACAGCACTATGGCTACACCTTC
CSVALGQHYGYTF
>TRBV18|TRBJ2-7|TRBD1|few
TGTGCCAGCTCACCCGGGACAGGGTACGAGCAGTACTTC
CASSPGTGYEQYF
>TRBV5-1|TRBJ1-5|-|once
TGCGCCAGCAGTCTCGCAGGGTCGGGGCCCCAGCATTTT
CASSLAGSGPQHF
>TRBV18|TRBJ2-5|-|few
TGTGCCAGCTCACCAGGGACCCAAGAGACCCAGTACTTC
CASSPGTQETQYF
>TRBV7-6|TRBJ1-1|-|few
TGTGCCAGCAGCTTACAGGGGCGGAACACTGAAGCTTTCTTT
CASSLQGRNTEAFF
>TRBV7-2|TRBJ1-6|-|few
TGTGCCAGCAGCTTAGCCGGGCAGGAGTATTCACCCCTCCACTTT
CASSLAGQEYSPLHF
>TRBV11-2|TRBJ2-1|-|-
TGTGCCAGCAGCCTAACCGGACAGCCTTACAATGAGCAGTTCTTC
CASSLTGQPYNEQFF
>TRBV30|TRBJ2-7|-|-
TGTGCCTGGAGTCGTGCGGGGAGTGTGCACGAGCAGTACTTC
CAWSRAGSVHEQYF
>TRBV25-1|TRBJ1-2|TRBD1|few
TGTGCCAGCAGGACTGACAGGGGCGGCTACACCTTC
CASRTDRGGYTF